The T cell receptor (beta chain) under discussion was sequenced for a study of T cells after yellow fever vaccination. Findings of the study overall: Booster samples showed a return of most primary-vaccination clones (almost 97% CD4, 80% to 90% CD8).

As to this clonotype: Its cognate antigen is unknown.

This CDR3 is built from 10 residues. The V end lost 5 bases, the J end lost 4 bases, and 5 bases lay between the germline ends. CDR1 and CDR2 from the germline V gene are DFQATT and SNEGSKA (reference sequence). TCRdb called the 5' RACE reads again in MiXCR, with one record for every CDR3 protein. The data contain approximately 300,000 distinct CDR3 sequences, approximately 12% of them singletons. The V and J genes are TRBV20-1 and TRBJ2-5; the D is unclear. This clonotype was obtained from a man between 18 and 29 years old who received the YFV17D yellow fever vaccine. Sequencing was performed on CD4+ T cells sorted from PBMCs, taken 45 days after the yellow fever booster vaccination. CDR3 in amino acids: CSAPLETQYF. CDR3 DNA: TGCAGTGCTCCCCTAGAGACCCAGTACTTC.